This entry concerns a single T cell receptor (beta chain). This sample is drawn from a study of blood T cell repertoires in COVID-19. Background on the study: COVID-19 samples collected from the United States, Italy and Spain covered acute and convalescent phases.

In the original analysis: How many nucleated cells were present was estimated from reference gene primer amplification. The table came from immunoSEQ multiplex PCR; TCRdb's copy has only in-frame clones and leaves some out. That table furnishes V, J and clone size, whereas the DNA furnished D and trimming. Seen here are more than 40,000 clones, 84% observed once, and the top ten hold about 4.5%. V lost 5 bases, J lost 4 bases, and 10 bases lay in between. From germline, CDR1 is SNHLY and CDR2 FYNNEI. The CDR3 extends over 13 amino acids. This chain connects TRBV2 to TRBJ2-3; possibly TRBD2 for D (5 bases). The TCR originated in a man aged 45-65 years with active COVID-19. The sequenced sample consisted of peripheral blood. The CDR3 DNA reads TGTGCCAGCAGTTTCACTAGAGCAGATACGCAGTATTTT. Translated: CASSFTRADTQYF.